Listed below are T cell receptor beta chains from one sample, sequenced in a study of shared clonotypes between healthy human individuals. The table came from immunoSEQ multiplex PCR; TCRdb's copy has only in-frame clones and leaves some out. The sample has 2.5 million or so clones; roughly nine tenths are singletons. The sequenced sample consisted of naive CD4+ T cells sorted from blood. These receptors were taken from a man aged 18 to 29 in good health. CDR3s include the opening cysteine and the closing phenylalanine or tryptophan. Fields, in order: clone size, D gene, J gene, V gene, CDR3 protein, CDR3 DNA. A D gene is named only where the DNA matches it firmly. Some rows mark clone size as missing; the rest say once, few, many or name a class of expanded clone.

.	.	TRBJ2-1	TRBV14	CASSQVGGIGEQFF	TGTGCCAGCAGCCAAGTAGGGGGTATCGGTGAGCAGTTCTTC
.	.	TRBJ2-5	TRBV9	CASSATGYGETQYF	TGTGCCAGCAGCGCTACAGGGTATGGAGAGACCCAGTACTTC
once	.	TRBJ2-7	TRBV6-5	CASSFPGTYEQYF	TGTGCCAGCAGTTTCCCTGGCACCTACGAGCAGTACTTC
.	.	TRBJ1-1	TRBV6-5	CASRMDRNTEAFF	TGTGCCAGCAGGATGGACCGGAACACTGAAGCTTTCTTT
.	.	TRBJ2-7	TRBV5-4	CASSLNPPFTYEQYF	TGTGCCAGCAGCTTAAACCCTCCTTTCACCTACGAGCAGTACTTC
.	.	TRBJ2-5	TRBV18	CASSPLGLGETQYF	TGTGCCAGCTCACCACTCGGGCTCGGGGAGACCCAGTACTTC
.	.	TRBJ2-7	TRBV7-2	CASSLAQNYEQYF	TGTGCCAGCAGCTTAGCACAGAACTACGAGCAGTACTTC
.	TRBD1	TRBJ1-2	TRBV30	CAWSVRPGGLGYGYTF	TGTGCCTGGAGTGTAAGGCCAGGGGGATTAGGCTATGGCTACACCTTC
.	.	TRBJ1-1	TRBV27	CASSLRGGRGAFF	TGTGCCAGCAGTCTCCGCGGGGGAAGAGGAGCTTTCTTT
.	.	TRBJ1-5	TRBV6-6	CASSQTDSNQPQHF	TGTGCCAGCAGTCAGACAGATAGCAATCAGCCCCAGCATTTT
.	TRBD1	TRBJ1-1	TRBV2	CASRFAGTGDEAFF	TGTGCCAGCAGGTTTGCCGGGACAGGGGATGAAGCTTTCTTT
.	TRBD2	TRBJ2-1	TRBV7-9	CASSSTSGSIMEFF	TGTGCCAGCAGCTCGACTAGCGGGAGCATCATGGAGTTCTTC
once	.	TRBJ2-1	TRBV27	CASSLQGLGYNEQFF	TGTGCCAGCAGCCTACAGGGTTTGGGATACAATGAGCAGTTCTTC
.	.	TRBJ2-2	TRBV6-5	CASSSPLRANTGELFF	TGTGCCAGCAGTTCCCCTTTGCGAGCGAACACCGGGGAGCTGTTTTTT
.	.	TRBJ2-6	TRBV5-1	CASSLARNLGAGANVLTF	TGCGCCAGCAGCTTGGCCCGCAACCTGGGGGCCGGGGCCAACGTCCTGACTTTC
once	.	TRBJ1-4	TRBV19	CASSFGSGVGEKLFF	TGTGCCAGTAGCTTTGGCAGTGGCGTAGGTGAAAAACTGTTTTTT
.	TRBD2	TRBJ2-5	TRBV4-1	CASRGAGGPETQYF	TGCGCCAGCAGAGGGGCGGGGGGGCCGGAGACCCAGTACTTC
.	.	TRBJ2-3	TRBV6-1	CASSEGGRGTDTQYF	TGTGCCAGCAGTGAAGGCGGCAGGGGAACAGATACGCAGTATTTT
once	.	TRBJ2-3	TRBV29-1	CSVSHDTQYF	TGCAGCGTGAGCCACGATACGCAGTATTTT
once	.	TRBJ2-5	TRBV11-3	CASSLDSGKGWETQYF	TGTGCCAGCAGCTTAGACTCGGGCAAGGGTTGGGAGACCCAGTACTTC
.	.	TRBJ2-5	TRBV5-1	CASSRQQETQYF	TGCGCCAGCAGCCGCCAGCAAGAGACCCAGTACTTC
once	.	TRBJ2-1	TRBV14	CASSQDSSSYNEQFF	TGTGCCAGCAGCCAAGATTCCTCGTCCTACAATGAGCAGTTCTTC
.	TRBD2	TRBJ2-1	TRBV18	CASSPTSGALNEQFF	TGTGCCAGCTCACCCACTAGCGGGGCCCTCAATGAGCAGTTCTTC
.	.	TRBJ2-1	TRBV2	CASSLWSGNEQFF	TGTGCCAGCAGTCTTTGGAGCGGCAATGAGCAGTTCTTC
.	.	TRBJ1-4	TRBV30	CAWSGAEKLFF	TGTGCCTGGAGTGGCGCAGAAAAACTGTTTTTT
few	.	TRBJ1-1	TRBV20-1	CSARAPLGAFF	TGCAGTGCTAGGGCCCCACTCGGGGCTTTCTTT
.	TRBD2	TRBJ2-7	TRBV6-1	CASSEGGWRLAGDLSYEQYF	TGTGCCAGCAGTGAAGGGGGCTGGCGACTAGCGGGAGACCTCTCCTACGAGCAGTACTTC
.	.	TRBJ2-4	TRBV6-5	CASSYPAGKDIQYF	TGTGCCAGCAGTTACCCGGCAGGGAAGGACATTCAGTACTTC
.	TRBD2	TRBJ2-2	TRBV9	CASRSGLANTGELFF	TGTGCCAGTCGGTCCGGACTAGCGAACACCGGGGAGCTGTTTTTT
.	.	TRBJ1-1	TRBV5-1	CASSLGPRIEAFF	TGCGCCAGCAGCTTGGGACCTAGAATTGAAGCTTTCTTT
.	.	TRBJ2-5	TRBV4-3	CASSRSGGDAAYF	TGCGCCAGCAGCCGATCCGGCGGGGACGCCGCGTACTTC
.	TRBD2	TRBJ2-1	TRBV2	CASSEAGRGGLDEQFF	TGTGCCAGCAGTGAAGCAGGGCGGGGGGGCCTCGATGAGCAGTTCTTC
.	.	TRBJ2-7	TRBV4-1	CASSARGADEQYF	TGCGCCAGCAGCGCCCGGGGGGCGGACGAGCAGTACTTC
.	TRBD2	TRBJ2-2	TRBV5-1	CASSLPGGYGELFF	TGCGCCAGCAGCTTGCCCGGGGGGTACGGGGAGCTGTTTTTT
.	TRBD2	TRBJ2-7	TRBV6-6	CASSPHGTSVYEQYF	TGTGCCAGCAGCCCTCATGGGACTAGCGTCTACGAGCAGTACTTC
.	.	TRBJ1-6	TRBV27	CASSRPGAVGSPLHF	TGTGCCAGCAGTCGTCCGGGAGCAGTCGGTTCACCCCTCCACTTT
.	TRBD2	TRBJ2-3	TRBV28	CASSLGGGASTDTQYF	TGTGCCAGCAGTTTGGGCGGGGGGGCGTCGACAGATACGCAGTATTTT
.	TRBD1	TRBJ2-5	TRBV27	CASSPRDRGQETQYF	TGTGCCAGCAGTCCTAGGGACAGGGGGCAGGAGACCCAGTACTTC
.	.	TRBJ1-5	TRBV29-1	CSAAGDRNQPQHF	TGCAGCGCTGCTGGGGACCGCAATCAGCCCCAGCATTTT
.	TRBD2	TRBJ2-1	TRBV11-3	CASSLGTSGYNEQFF	TGTGCCAGCAGCTTGGGGACTAGCGGCTACAATGAGCAGTTCTTC
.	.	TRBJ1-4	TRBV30	CAWSVRSEKLFF	TGTGCCTGGAGTGTAAGGAGTGAAAAACTGTTTTTT
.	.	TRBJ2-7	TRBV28	CASSSPPQSGEQYF	TGTGCCAGCAGTTCCCCCCCTCAGTCGGGAGAGCAGTACTTC
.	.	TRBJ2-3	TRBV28	CASSSPSLGERGTDTQYF	TGTGCCAGCAGTTCCCCTTCCTTGGGGGAAAGAGGCACAGATACGCAGTATTTT
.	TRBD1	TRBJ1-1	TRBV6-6	CASSRGQGTLNTEAFF	TGTGCCAGCAGCCGTGGACAGGGGACTTTGAACACTGAAGCTTTCTTT
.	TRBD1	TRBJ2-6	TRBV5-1	CASSQTQGAGANVLTF	TGCGCCAGCAGCCAAACGCAGGGGGCTGGGGCCAACGTCCTGACTTTC
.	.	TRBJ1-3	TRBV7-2	CASSSGHSGNTIYF	TGTGCCAGCAGCTCCGGCCACTCTGGAAACACCATATATTTT
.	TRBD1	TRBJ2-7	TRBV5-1	CASSPGTGPYEQYF	TGCGCCAGCAGCCCCGGGACAGGGCCCTACGAGCAGTACTTC
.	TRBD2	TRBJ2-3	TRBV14	CASSPISGSTDTQYF	TGTGCCAGCAGCCCTATTAGCGGGAGCACAGATACGCAGTATTTT
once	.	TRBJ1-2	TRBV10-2	CASSESGDRDYGYTF	TGCGCCAGCAGTGAGTCTGGGGACCGTGACTATGGCTACACCTTC
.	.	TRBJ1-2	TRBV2	CASSLPGTNYGYTF	TGTGCCAGCAGCCTACCGGGAACTAACTATGGCTACACCTTC
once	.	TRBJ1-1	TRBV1	CTSSQELRREGEAFF	TGCACCAGCAGCCAAGAACTTCGGCGGGAAGGGGAAGCTTTCTTT
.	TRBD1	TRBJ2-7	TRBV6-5	CASSYSMQGAWEQYF	TGTGCCAGCAGTTACTCGATGCAGGGGGCATGGGAGCAGTACTTC
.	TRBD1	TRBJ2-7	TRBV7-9	CASSPKAGTGPYEQYF	TGTGCCAGCAGCCCCAAGGCCGGGACAGGGCCCTACGAGCAGTACTTC
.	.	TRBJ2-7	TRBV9	CASSVDLGEQYF	TGTGCCAGCAGCGTAGACCTCGGGGAGCAGTACTTC
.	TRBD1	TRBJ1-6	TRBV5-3	CARSRLWDSQSRLEPLHF	TGTGCCAGAAGCCGCCTGTGGGACAGCCAAAGTCGTCTTGAACCCCTCCACTTT